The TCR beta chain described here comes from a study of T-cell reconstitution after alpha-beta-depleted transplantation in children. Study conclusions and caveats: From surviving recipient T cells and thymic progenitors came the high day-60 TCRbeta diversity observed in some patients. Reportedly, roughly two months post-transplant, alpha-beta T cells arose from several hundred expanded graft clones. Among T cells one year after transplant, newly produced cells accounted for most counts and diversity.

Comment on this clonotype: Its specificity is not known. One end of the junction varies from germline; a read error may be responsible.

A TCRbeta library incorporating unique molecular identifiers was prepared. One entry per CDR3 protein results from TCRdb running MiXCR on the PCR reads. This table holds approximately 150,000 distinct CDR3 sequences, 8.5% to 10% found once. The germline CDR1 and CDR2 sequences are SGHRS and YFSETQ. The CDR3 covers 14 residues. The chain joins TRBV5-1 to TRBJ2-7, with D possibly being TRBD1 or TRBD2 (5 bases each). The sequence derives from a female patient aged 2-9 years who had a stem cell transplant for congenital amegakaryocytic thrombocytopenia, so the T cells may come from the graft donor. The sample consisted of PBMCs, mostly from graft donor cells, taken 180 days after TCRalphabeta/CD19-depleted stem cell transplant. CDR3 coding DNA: TGCTCCAGCAGCTTAGGACATGGAGGCTACGAGCAGTACTTC. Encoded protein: CSSSLGHGGYEQYF. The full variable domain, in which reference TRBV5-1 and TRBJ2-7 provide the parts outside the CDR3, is KAGVTQTPRYLIKTRGQQVTLSCSPISGHRSVSWYQQTPGQGLQFLFEYFSETQRNKGNFPGRFSGRQFSNSRSEMNVSTLELGDSALYLCSSSLGHGGYEQYFGPGTRLTVT.